A selection of T cell receptor beta chains follows, all from one sample in a study of beta chain features in type 1 diabetes. Some clones are missing from TCRdb's copy, which holds only in-frame ones; the method was immunoSEQ multiplex PCR. The profile covers approximately 300,000 clones, with roughly 9.6% appearing a single time and 0.015% taken by the ten largest. What was sequenced was naive CD4+ T cells from blood. Receptors originate from a woman aged 25 to 45 in good health. Both conserved end residues are part of each CDR3. D genes are given only for firm matches. Not all rows give a size; the values are once, few, many and, for expanded clones, a class.

V gene	J gene	clone size	D gene	CDR3 protein	CDR3 DNA
TRBV7-9	TRBJ2-6	few	TRBD2	CASSPTSGENSGANVLTF	TGTGCCAGCAGCCCCACTAGCGGGGAAAACTCTGGGGCCAACGTCCTGACTTTC
TRBV5-4	TRBJ2-7	-	TRBD1	CASSLQQGHYEQYF	TGTGCCAGCAGCTTACAACAGGGGCACTACGAGCAGTACTTC
TRBV6-5	TRBJ2-7	-	TRBD2	CATRLAGSYEQYF	TGTGCCACCAGACTAGCGGGCTCCTACGAGCAGTACTTC
TRBV5-1	TRBJ2-1	-	-	CASSLVSPGDNEQFF	TGCGCCAGCAGCTTGGTCAGTCCCGGGGACAATGAGCAGTTCTTC
TRBV6-6	TRBJ2-4	few	TRBD1	CASRAGGSVNIQYF	TGTGCCAGCAGAGCAGGGGGTTCGGTAAACATTCAGTACTTC
TRBV28	TRBJ2-7	-	-	CASTTGIYEQYF	TGTGCCAGCACCACAGGGATCTACGAGCAGTACTTC
TRBV2	TRBJ1-5	few	-	CASSAEVFNQPQHF	TGTGCCAGCAGTGCAGAGGTTTTCAATCAGCCCCAGCATTTT
TRBV7-3	TRBJ2-7	-	-	CASSFWSGLDWYEQYF	TGTGCCAGCAGCTTTTGGTCGGGACTGGACTGGTACGAGCAGTACTTC
TRBV28	TRBJ2-7	few	-	CASSPVRWETYEQYF	TGTGCCAGCAGTCCGGTGCGATGGGAGACCTACGAGCAGTACTTC
TRBV2	TRBJ2-7	few	TRBD2	CASSEASTSGASYEQYF	TGTGCCAGCAGTGAAGCCTCGACTAGCGGAGCCTCCTACGAGCAGTACTTC
TRBV10-3	TRBJ2-1	-	-	CAIKEQGSYNEQFF	TGTGCCATCAAAGAGCAGGGTTCCTACAATGAGCAGTTCTTC
TRBV6-5	TRBJ2-5	few	TRBD1	CASSYSARGRETQYF	TGTGCCAGCAGTTACTCGGCCAGGGGGCGGGAGACCCAGTACTTC
TRBV11-2	TRBJ2-5	-	TRBD2	CASSSLDLADQETQYF	TGTGCCAGCAGCTCTTTGGACCTAGCGGACCAAGAGACCCAGTACTTC
TRBV14	TRBJ2-1	-	TRBD2	CASSQLAGAYNEQFF	TGTGCCAGCAGCCAGCTAGCGGGAGCCTACAATGAGCAGTTCTTC
TRBV14	TRBJ2-7	-	TRBD1	CASSQNRGNYEQYF	TGTGCCAGCAGCCAAAACAGGGGGAACTACGAGCAGTACTTC
TRBV29-1	TRBJ2-7	-	TRBD1	CSVVASWTGVTYEQYF	TGCAGCGTTGTTGCATCCTGGACAGGTGTTACCTACGAGCAGTACTTC
TRBV30	TRBJ2-5	-	-	CAWSVRRADETQYF	TGTGCCTGGAGTGTACGCAGGGCCGACGAGACCCAGTACTTC
TRBV10-3	TRBJ2-1	-	TRBD1	CAIRDRTLMYEQFF	TGTGCCATCAGGGACAGGACCCTTATGTATGAGCAGTTCTTC
TRBV10-3	TRBJ1-2	-	TRBD1	CATRTGENYGYTF	TGTGCCACCAGGACAGGGGAAAACTATGGCTACACCTTC
TRBV5-1	TRBJ2-1	-	-	CASSFGQLYNEQFF	TGCGCCAGCAGCTTCGGACAGCTCTACAATGAGCAGTTCTTC
TRBV7-6	TRBJ1-5	few	TRBD1	CASSLMTGGDQPQHF	TGTGCCAGCAGCTTAATGACAGGGGGGGATCAGCCCCAGCATTTT
TRBV5-1	TRBJ1-1	few	-	CASSLGQANTEAFF	TGCGCCAGCAGCTTGGGACAGGCTAACACTGAAGCTTTCTTT
TRBV9	TRBJ1-4	-	-	CASSAQGQKNEKLFF	TGTGCCAGCAGCGCCCAGGGGCAGAAGAATGAAAAACTGTTTTTT
TRBV29-1	TRBJ2-1	few	-	CSVDVQEGRTIYNEQFF	TGCAGCGTTGATGTCCAGGAGGGACGTACGATTTACAATGAGCAGTTCTTC
TRBV20-1	TRBJ2-7	-	-	CSAGPRYEQYF	TGCAGTGCTGGCCCCAGATACGAGCAGTACTTC
TRBV19	TRBJ2-7	-	TRBD2	CASSSLLGGSYEQYF	TGTGCCAGTAGTTCCCTATTGGGAGGGTCCTACGAGCAGTACTTC
TRBV30	TRBJ1-1	few	-	CAWRQSTEAFF	TGTGCCTGGCGACAGAGCACTGAAGCTTTCTTT
TRBV7-2	TRBJ2-1	-	TRBD2	CASSLASGTGYNEQFF	TGTGCCAGCAGCCTCGCTAGCGGGACGGGGTACAATGAGCAGTTCTTC
TRBV4-2	TRBJ2-5	-	-	CASSQDLWTQETQYF	TGTGCCAGCAGCCAAGACCTATGGACTCAAGAGACCCAGTACTTC
TRBV7-2	TRBJ2-1	-	TRBD2	CASSSLAGNNEQFF	TGTGCCAGCAGCTCCCTAGCGGGGAACAATGAGCAGTTCTTC
TRBV7-9	TRBJ1-5	-	-	CASSPGTSSNQPQHF	TGTGCCAGCAGCCCAGGGACATCTAGCAATCAGCCCCAGCATTTT
TRBV2	TRBJ1-2	-	-	CASSDEGQPGYTF	TGTGCCAGCAGTGACGAGGGACAACCTGGCTACACCTTC
TRBV29-1	TRBJ1-2	few	-	CSVDPGNYGYTF	TGCAGCGTTGACCCGGGGAACTATGGCTACACCTTC
TRBV29-1	TRBJ2-5	-	TRBD2	CSVSRLAGLQETQYF	TGCAGCGTTTCCCGACTAGCGGGATTACAAGAGACCCAGTACTTC
TRBV7-8	TRBJ2-5	-	TRBD2	CASSWGTSGVQETQYF	TGTGCCAGCAGCTGGGGGACTAGCGGGGTACAAGAGACCCAGTACTTC
TRBV4-3	TRBJ2-3	few	TRBD2	CASSLLAGDTDTQYF	TGCGCCAGCAGCTTGCTAGCGGGAGATACAGATACGCAGTATTTT
TRBV2	TRBJ2-3	-	-	CSSGAESALRRTDTQYF	TGTTCGAGCGGCGCCGAGAGCGCCCTCCGCCGCACAGATACGCAGTATTTT
TRBV9	TRBJ2-4	few	-	CASSVGTGGSIQYF	TGTGCCAGCAGCGTAGGAACCGGAGGATCCATTCAGTACTTC
TRBV7-9	TRBJ2-2	-	-	CASSLAVRGGGELFF	TGTGCCAGCAGCTTAGCGGTCCGAGGGGGCGGGGAGCTGTTTTTT
TRBV18	TRBJ2-7	-	-	CASSPQRGTEGREQYF	TGTGCCAGCTCACCGCAACGGGGGACAGAGGGCCGCGAGCAGTACTTC
TRBV9	TRBJ2-1	-	-	CASSVGFSGSYNEQFF	TGTGCCAGCAGCGTAGGATTTAGCGGCTCCTACAATGAGCAGTTCTTC
TRBV7-8	TRBJ2-1	-	TRBD2	CASSFPQAGGLSSSYNEQFF	TGTGCCAGCAGCTTTCCTCAGGCGGGAGGCCTATCGAGCTCCTACAATGAGCAGTTCTTC
TRBV7-8	TRBJ1-2	few	TRBD1	CASSLDRGHGYTF	TGTGCCAGCAGCTTGGACAGGGGGCATGGCTACACCTTC
TRBV7-2	TRBJ2-1	-	-	CASSLDRESHNEQFF	TGTGCCAGCAGCTTAGACCGGGAGTCACACAATGAGCAGTTCTTC
TRBV30	TRBJ2-7	few	TRBD1	CAWSGGTGQYF	TGTGCCTGGAGTGGGGGGACAGGGCAGTACTTC
TRBV29-1	TRBJ2-5	few	TRBD2	CSEGGLAGGQQYF	TGCAGCGAGGGGGGACTAGCGGGAGGTCAACAGTACTTC
TRBV19	TRBJ2-7	few	TRBD1	CASRQGDEQYF	TGTGCCAGTCGACAGGGTGACGAGCAGTACTTC
TRBV29-1	TRBJ1-2	few	-	CSVAPPDYGYTF	TGCAGCGTTGCCCCCCCGGACTATGGCTACACCTTC
TRBV28	TRBJ2-3	-	-	CASSSHPLSTSTDTQYF	TGTGCCAGCAGTTCTCACCCGTTGAGTACTAGCACAGATACGCAGTATTTT
TRBV5-1	TRBJ2-7	few	-	CASSFLPGDYEQYF	TGCGCCAGCAGCTTCCTACCGGGAGACTACGAGCAGTACTTC
TRBV30	TRBJ2-7	-	TRBD2	CAWRSSGSFSYEQYF	TGTGCCTGGAGGAGTAGCGGGAGTTTTTCCTACGAGCAGTACTTC
TRBV11-2	TRBJ1-3	few	-	CASSLVPGNSGNTIYF	TGTGCCAGCAGCTTAGTTCCAGGCAACTCTGGAAACACCATATATTTT
TRBV9	TRBJ1-1	-	-	CASSVGMASNTEAFF	TGTGCCAGCAGCGTAGGAATGGCCTCGAACACTGAAGCTTTCTTT